This entry lists 10 T cell receptor beta chains sequenced from one sample in a study of human T cells and chemical hapten exposure. TCRdb reprocessed the RACE reads with MiXCR, giving one entry per CDR3 protein. Of around 190,000 distinct CDR3 sequences in the sample, approximately 20% are singletons; the top ten hold about 7%. The sample's time point: patch test 1, 2 weeks after DPC sensitization. Treatment described: therapeutic diphenylcyclopropenone sensitization with weekly scalp DPC. The sequences come from whole blood, collected in connection with sensitization to the hapten diphenylcyclopropenone (DPC). The receptors originated from a woman in her forties or fifties with alopecia areata. Some clones in this sample may be carry-over from other donors' samples.

This chain uses TRBV6-6 with TRBJ2-7, with D tentatively TRBD1 (6 bases). The germline V gene encodes CDR1 MNHNY and CDR2 SVGAGI (reference sequence). This CDR3 is 13 amino acids long. V lost 6 bases, J lost 5 bases, and 14 bases lay in between. The CDR3 nucleotides read TGTGCCAGCAGCCCAGGGACAAATCACGAGCAGTACTTC. Translated: CASSPGTNHEQYF.

V gene TRBV28 combines with J gene TRBJ1-5, with D possibly TRBD1 on 5 matching bases. The V gene's germline CDR1 is MDHEN and CDR2 SYDVKM. The CDR3 is made up of 18 amino acids. V was shortened by 1 base and J by 6 bases, with 22 bases between the two germline ends. The CDR3 reads CASSLSPTRGGELQPQHF. For the CDR3, the DNA is TGTGCCAGCAGTTTATCGCCGACAAGGGGAGGGGAGCTTCAGCCCCAGCATTTT.

This clonotype occurred a few times. The gene calls are TRBV20-1 and TRBJ2-7, with D unresolved. The CDR3 is 15 residues long. With 0 bases removed from V and 3 bases from J, the gap between germline ends came to 15 bases. CDR1 DFQATT and CDR2 SNEGSKA come from the germline V gene (reference sequence). The CDR3 DNA reads as TGCAGTGCTAGAGATGGAAACAGACTTATCTACGAGCAGTACTTC. It codes for CSARDGNRLIYEQYF.

This chain connects TRBV10-3 to TRBJ1-4; TRBD1 might be the D (6 bases). V dropped 6 bases and J dropped 2 bases, with 13 bases sitting between them. From germline, CDR1 is ENHRY and CDR2 SYGVKD. The CDR3 runs to 15 residues. DNA of the CDR3: TGTGCCATCAGCGGAGGGGGAGTGACTAATGAAAAACTGTTTTTT. This translates into CAISGGGVTNEKLFF.

The chain carries TRBV7-9 and TRBJ1-1; D is possibly TRBD1 (6 bases). V lost 5 bases to trimming and J lost 6 bases, with 16 bases between them. This CDR3 is built from 14 residues. The germline CDR1 and CDR2 sequences are SEHNR and FQNEAQ (reference sequence). The CDR3 is CASSRSDRLAEAFF. The CDR3 nucleotides are TGTGCCAGCAGCCGTTCAGACAGGCTCGCTGAAGCTTTCTTT.

The V call is TRBV28, the J call TRBJ2-7; the D gene is possibly TRBD2 (5 bases). The CDR3 runs 13 residues. V was trimmed by 6 bases and J by 0 bases, leaving 9 bases between them. Germline lookup yields CDR1 MDHEN and CDR2 SYDVKM. CDR3 residues: CASRVGSSYEQYF. The CDR3 DNA reads TGTGCCAGCAGGGTGGGGAGCTCCTACGAGCAGTACTTC.

This chain links TRBV15 with TRBJ2-7; D remains unclear. The V end was cut by 0 bases, the J end by 1 base, with 10 bases between. The germline V gene encodes CDR1 LNHNV and CDR2 YYDKDF (reference sequence). CDR3 length equals 15 residues. CDR3: CATSRDRVDSYEQYF. Written as DNA, the CDR3 is TGTGCCACCAGCAGAGACCGGGTGGATTCCTACGAGCAGTACTTC. Variable domain in full (rest from reference TRBV15 and TRBJ2-7): DAMVIQNPRYQVTQFGKPVTLSCSQTLNHNVMYWYQQKSSQAPKLLFHYYDKDFNNEADTPDNFQSRRPNTSFCFLDIRSPGLGDTAMYLCATSRDRVDSYEQYFGPGTRLTVT.

This clonotype occurred a few times. The rearrangement joins TRBV20-1 to TRBJ2-7, with D unclear. The CDR3 covers 14 residues. V dropped 0 bases and J dropped 5 bases, with 14 bases sitting between them. Germline V CDR1 and CDR2: DFQATT, SNEGSKA (reference sequence). The DNA of the CDR3 is TGCAGTGCTAGAGATTCGCGAGCGTTAAACGAGCAGTACTTC. Protein product: CSARDSRALNEQYF.

Remarks on this clonotype: One end of the junction does not line up with germline, which may come from a read error. The J gene is TRBJ2-7, the V gene TRBV5-1, with 9 nucleotides matching TRBD2. CDR1 and CDR2 from the germline V gene are SGHRS and YFSETQ. The CDR3 totals 17 residues. The DNA of the CDR3 is TGCGCCAACAGCCGCGGACTAGCGCCATCATATTCCTACGAGCAGTACTTC. Its protein product is CANSRGLAPSYSYEQYF.

This clonotype was found a few times. The J gene is TRBJ1-2, the V gene TRBV7-9, with D perhaps matching TRBD1 (5 bases). Looked up from germline, CDR1 is SEHNR and CDR2 is FQNEAQ (reference sequence). The CDR3 extends over 14 amino acids. Between the trimmed V and J ends, which lost 5 bases and 4 bases, there was a span of 14 bases. In nucleotides, the CDR3 is TGTGCCAGCAGCCCGCGGGGCTGGAGCTATGGCTACACCTTC. Its protein product is CASSPRGWSYGYTF.